Listed here are 30 T cell receptor beta chains from one sample, sequenced in a study of regulatory T cells in long-lasting Graves disease. Through Arm-PCR of CDR3 regions and iRepertoire HTBI primers, TCR beta libraries were built. TCRdb fed the multiplex PCR reads into MiXCR, producing one record per CDR3 protein. The repertoire holds 400,000 to 550,000 distinct CDR3 sequences, with roughly 17% as singletons. Time point indicated: newly diagnosed GD, antithyroid drugs for less than 3 months. PBMC RNA served as the TCR library source. Another study also made use of these data, one on T cells in Graves' hyperthyroidism and ophthalmopathy.

The material was peripheral blood mononuclear cells (PBMCs), obtained at new diagnosis, from a patient treated with antithyroid drugs. The receptors originated from a woman younger than 35 with Graves disease.

This clonotype was observed at least ten times. The chain combines TRBV2 with TRBJ2-7; weak D call: TRBD2 (6 bases). V lost 1 base, J lost 4 bases, and 14 bases lay in between. The CDR3 consists of 15 residues. Looked up from germline, CDR1 is SNHLY and CDR2 is FYNNEI. The CDR3 loop is CASSEGGGAGYEQYF. In nucleotides, the CDR3 is TGTGCCAGCAGTGAAGGTGGAGGGGCAGGATACGAGCAGTACTTC.

This clonotype was seen more than once but under ten times. The CDR3: CARGKDTQYF. The CDR3 DNA reads as TGTGCCAGGGGCAAGGATACGCAGTATTTT. The rearrangement links TRBV2 to TRBJ2-3; D not resolved. Per the germline V gene, CDR1 is SNHLY and CDR2 is FYNNEI. Trimming removed 9 bases from V and 6 bases from J, with 7 bases in between. This CDR3 region has 10 residues.

This clonotype occurred a few times. The V gene is TRBV29-1, the J gene TRBJ1-4; D is undetermined. The V gene's germline CDR1 is SQVTM and CDR2 ANQGSEA. The CDR3 spans 14 residues. V shed 8 bases and J shed 8 bases, with 21 bases lying between them. This CDR3 reads CSPSRGPSKEKLFF. DNA for the CDR3: TGCAGCCCGAGCCGTGGCCCCTCGAAGGAAAAACTGTTTTTT. The variable domain in full, completed from reference TRBV29-1 and TRBJ1-4, reads SAVISQKPSRDICQRGTSLTIQCQVDSQVTMMFWYRQQPGQSLTLIATANQGSEATYESGFVIDKFPISRPNLTFSTLTVSNMSPEDSSIYLCSPSRGPSKEKLFFGSGTQLSVL.

CDR3 bases: TGTGCCAGCAGCTTCGGGACTAGCGGGAGTGTGCAGTACTTC. This gives the protein CASSFGTSGSVQYF. This rearrangement joins TRBV7-2 to TRBJ2-7, with 14 bases lining up with TRBD2. The CDR3 sequence is 14 residues long. In germline, CDR1 is SGHTA, CDR2 FQGNSA. Trimming removed 3 bases from V and 9 bases from J; junction bases left unmatched: 4.

The chain recombines TRBV19 with TRBJ2-5; 8 bases are a match to TRBD1. This CDR3 has 16 amino acids. Germline values: CDR1 LNHDA, CDR2 SQIVND (reference sequence). Trimming took 3 bases from V and 1 from J; bases not matched to a gene: 7. The CDR3 is CASSMGTGNLQETQYF. The CDR3 DNA is TGTGCCAGTAGTATGGGGACAGGTAATCTCCAAGAGACCCAGTACTTC.

This clonotype was seen at least ten times. This chain connects TRBV30 to TRBJ2-2; 9 bases are a match to TRBD1. The CDR3 is made up of 14 amino acids. Trimming at V came to 3 bases and at J to 4 bases, leaving 3 bases not matched to a gene. Germline loops: CDR1 GTSNPN, CDR2 SVGIG (reference sequence). Written as DNA, the CDR3 is TGTGCCTGGAGGAGGACAGGGGTCACCGGGGAGCTGTTTTTT. Translated, it gives CAWRRTGVTGELFF.

The V and J genes are TRBV5-4 and TRBJ1-4; TRBD1 matches 7 bases. V shed 3 bases and J 5 bases; nucleotides not matched to a gene: 7. This CDR3 has 15 residues. Germline V gene sequence: CDR1 SGHNT, CDR2 YYREEE (reference sequence). This CDR3 is CASSWSGTENEKLFF. CDR3 DNA sequence: TGTGCCAGCAGCTGGTCCGGGACAGAGAATGAAAAACTGTTTTTT.

Many counts were recorded for this clonotype. The rearrangement joins TRBV27 to TRBJ1-6, with no clear D. Germline assignment: CDR1 MNHEY and CDR2 SMNVEV (reference sequence). V shed 2 bases and J shed 4 bases, with 6 bases lying between them. The CDR3 extends over 14 amino acids. The CDR3 reads CASSLNQYNSPLHF. CDR3 nucleotides: TGTGCCAGCAGTTTAAACCAATATAATTCACCCCTCCACTTT.

This clonotype was recorded a few times. V gene TRBV6-2 or TRBV6-3 combines with J gene TRBJ2-7; TRBD2 agrees at 13 bases. The CDR3 extends over 14 amino acids. The V gene's germline CDR1 is MNHEY and CDR2 SVGEGT. The trim removed 6 bases at V and 5 bases at J, leaving 4 bases unmatched. The CDR3 sequence: CASRGTSGKDEQYF. The CDR3, as DNA: TGTGCCAGCAGAGGGACTAGCGGGAAAGACGAGCAGTACTTC.

This clonotype was detected ten times or more. V usage is TRBV3-1 and J usage is TRBJ1-4, with D possibly being TRBD1 (5 bases). The germline gives CDR1 LGHDT, CDR2 YNNKEL (reference sequence). This CDR3 spans 14 amino acids. Trimming stripped 4 bases from V and 0 bases from J, with 6 bases between. The CDR3 DNA reads as TGTGCCAGCAGCCGGGACGCAACTAATGAAAAACTGTTTTTT. Its translation: CASSRDATNEKLFF.

Details on this clonotype: A far larger clone is one base from this, pointing to a likely read error. The chain recombines TRBV6-1 with TRBJ2-1, with a tentative D call TRBD2 (6 bases). The CDR3 length is 16 residues. Trimming left V 2 bases short and J 4 bases short, with 15 bases between. Germline CDR1 is MNHNS and CDR2 is SASEGT. The CDR3 spells CASSELGISGYNEQFF. CDR3 bases: TGTGCCAGCAGTGAATTGGGGATTAGCGGTTACAATGAGCAGTTCTTC.

This clonotype was seen at least ten times. V is TRBV12-3 or TRBV12-4 and J is TRBJ2-7, with TRBD2 identical over 10 bases. Germline trimming cut 6 bases from V and 12 bases from J; bases unmatched to any gene: 20. The CDR3 contains 16 residues. The CDR3 here is CASRGVRLAGDQRLYF. The CDR3 DNA is TGTGCCAGCAGGGGGGTACGGCTAGCGGGAGATCAAAGGTTGTACTTC.

A remark on this clonotype: A much bigger clone sits one base away, suggesting this may be a read error. Lacking the conserved final phenylalanine or tryptophan, this CDR3 likely reflects a read error. The V gene is TRBV6-2 or TRBV6-3, the J gene TRBJ2-4; D gene uncertain. The ends were cut back, 2 bases at V and 0 bases at J, with 11 bases in the middle. Germline lookup yields CDR1 MNHEY and CDR2 SVGEGT. The CDR3 has 16 residues. CDR3 nucleotides: TGTGCCAGCAGTTACGGGGAATATCAAGCCAAAAACATTCAGTACCTC. The encoded protein is CASSYGEYQAKNIQYL.

This clonotype has more than one count but fewer than ten. The gene calls are TRBV6-1 and TRBJ2-1, with D possibly being TRBD2 (5 bases). CDR1 MNHNS and CDR2 SASEGT come from the germline V gene. The CDR3 length is 15 residues. Trimming shortened V by 3 bases and J by 3 bases, and 12 bases separated the two germline ends. The CDR3 region has the DNA TGTGCCAGCAGTGACTTGGACTTGAGCTACAATGAGCAGTTCTTC. As protein: CASSDLDLSYNEQFF.

This rearrangement joins TRBV5-1 to TRBJ2-1, with 7 bases fitting TRBD2. Matching the DNA end better, TRBJ2-5 makes the J call doubtful. CDR1 SGHRS and CDR2 YFSETQ come from the germline V gene. The CDR3 runs to 17 residues. The CDR3 reads CASSPPGASGYQETQYF. The CDR3 nucleotides are TGCGCCAGCAGCCCACCCGGGGCTAGCGGTTATCAAGAGACCCAGTACTTC.

This clonotype was counted only a few times. The chain has TRBV5-1 and TRBJ2-3; D remains unclear. CDR1 is SGHRS, CDR2 YFSETQ, per germline. The germline V and J ends were trimmed by 5 bases and 2 bases, with 12 bases remaining between them. The CDR3 length is 14 residues. CDR3 in DNA: TGCGCCAGCAGGGTGGGCCAGGCCACAGATACGCAGTATTTT. Residues: CASRVGQATDTQYF.

This clonotype was recorded many times. The gene calls are TRBV12-3 or TRBV12-4 and TRBJ2-5; TRBD1 matches at 7 bases. The CDR3 spans 15 residues. V lost 3 bases to trimming and J lost 3 bases; unmatched junction nucleotides: 7. The CDR3 DNA is TGTGCCAGCAGTTTGAGGGGGCTGGGTGAAGAGACCCAGTACTTC. Protein: CASSLRGLGEETQYF.

This clonotype has at least ten counts. The genes are TRBV2 and TRBJ2-7, with unresolved D. Trimming took off 5 bases at V and 5 bases at J, with 19 bases between the two ends. The CDR3 extends over 15 amino acids. Per germline, CDR1 SNHLY and CDR2 FYNNEI. The CDR3 protein is CASSWNDLPFDEQYF. Written as DNA, the CDR3 is TGTGCCAGCAGTTGGAACGACCTTCCTTTCGACGAGCAGTACTTC.

The table lists this clonotype with many counts. The rearrangement joins TRBV9 to TRBJ2-5; D is perhaps TRBD2 (6 bases). The CDR3 is made up of 14 amino acids. Looked up from germline, CDR1 is SGDLS and CDR2 is YYNGEE. V was clipped by 3 bases and J by 1 base, with 10 bases between them. This CDR3 is CASSARGTQETQYF. The CDR3 coding sequence is TGTGCCAGCAGCGCCCGGGGGACCCAAGAGACCCAGTACTTC.

This clonotype was observed at least ten times. The CDR3 DNA sequence: TGTGCCAGCAGTCTCGGACCGAACTACGAGCAGTACTTC. It is translated as CASSLGPNYEQYF. J is TRBJ2-7 and V is TRBV6-1, with D hard to call. The CDR3 runs 13 residues. Germline lookup yields CDR1 MNHNS and CDR2 SASEGT. The germline V and J ends were trimmed by 5 bases and 3 bases, with 11 bases remaining between them.

The sample holds many counts of this clonotype. This sequence joins TRBV27 and TRBJ2-7, with TRBD1 identical over 10 bases. The CDR3 extends over 16 amino acids. The V and J ends lost 5 bases and 4 bases, in that order; junction bases with no gene match: 11. Germline V gives CDR1 MNHEY, CDR2 SMNVEV (reference sequence). DNA of the CDR3: TGTGCCAGCAGTCATACCCTGGGACAGGGGATTTACGAGCAGTACTTC. This gives the protein CASSHTLGQGIYEQYF.

In its sample, this clonotype was seen many times. The V gene is TRBV20-1, the J gene TRBJ2-6, with a weak D call TRBD2 (6 bases). The germline V gene has CDR1 DFQATT and CDR2 SNEGSKA (reference sequence). The CDR3 consists of 17 residues. V lost 1 base and J 0 bases, leaving 13 bases between the germline ends. CDR3 in DNA: TGCAGTGCTAGAGCCGCGCAAGCGGGCTCTGGGGCCAACGTCCTGACTTTC. It encodes CSARAAQAGSGANVLTF.

This clonotype came up many times. This chain connects TRBV5-5 to TRBJ2-1; TRBD2 aligns across 11 bases. This CDR3 has 18 amino acids. Germline loops: CDR1 SGHKS, CDR2 YYEKEE (reference sequence). After removal of 3 bases from V and 10 bases from J, the junction contained 18 bases not matched to a gene. The CDR3: CASSSWGTSGLHPSEQFF. The DNA of the CDR3 is TGTGCCAGCAGCTCCTGGGGGACTAGCGGATTGCACCCCAGCGAGCAGTTCTTC.

There are many counts of this clonotype. This sequence joins TRBV20-1 and TRBJ2-3, with 9 bases aligning to TRBD2. V gave up 0 bases and J gave up 8 bases; unmatched junction bases: 18. The germline V gene has CDR1 DFQATT and CDR2 SNEGSKA (reference sequence). The CDR3 consists of 18 residues. DNA for the CDR3: TGCAGTGCTAGAGATCCTTGGGCGGGAGGGACGGTGATAGGTACGCAGTATTTT. It codes for CSARDPWAGGTVIGTQYF.

In its sample, this clonotype was seen many times. It is unclear where the CDR3 begins or ends on the DNA, so no DNA is shown, and the CDR3 is as TCRdb lists it. This rearrangement joins TRBV28 to TRBJ1-2; the table's TRBD1 call for D was not verified on the DNA. In germline, CDR1 is MDHEN, CDR2 SYDVKM. The CDR3 is made up of 13 amino acids, end residues included. CDR3 amino acids: CASSFGTGTGFTF.

This clonotype was seen at least ten times. The chain recombines TRBV30 with TRBJ1-1, with D possibly matching TRBD1 (6 bases). Germline loops: CDR1 GTSNPN, CDR2 SVGIG (reference sequence). This CDR3 contains 15 residues. Trimming pared 5 bases from V and 1 base from J, leaving 17 bases between. CDR3 nucleotides: TGTGCCTGGGCCAACCAGGGGTTAGGGAACACTGAAGCTTTCTTT. Its translation is CAWANQGLGNTEAFF.

This clonotype came up many times. Here the CDR3 reads CASSSTGSSYEQYF. CDR3 sequence (DNA): TGTGCCAGCAGCTCGACAGGGTCCTCCTACGAGCAGTACTTC. The chain joins TRBV11-1 to TRBJ2-7; TRBD1 aligns across 7 bases. This CDR3 contains 14 residues. Germline loops: CDR1 SGHAT, CDR2 FQDESV (reference sequence). The V and J ends lost 4 bases and 0 bases, in that order; junction bases with no gene match: 3.

This clonotype was seen at least ten times. This chain links TRBV12-3 or TRBV12-4 with TRBJ2-1, with D unclear. This CDR3 is 17 amino acids long. Between the trimmed V and J ends, which lost 6 bases and 8 bases, there was a span of 26 bases. CDR3 DNA: TGTGCCAGCAGACCGATCCCTAGGGCTTTCGTAGAGGATGAGCAGTTCTTC. Its translation: CASRPIPRAFVEDEQFF.

This clonotype came up many times. The chain joins TRBV6-1 to TRBJ1-1; a possible D gene is TRBD1 (5 bases). This CDR3 comprises 14 residues. The V end was cut by 6 bases, the J end by 5 bases, with 16 bases between. Germline V CDR1 and CDR2: MNHNS, SASEGT. The CDR3 reads CASRPGSLGTEAFF. In DNA, the CDR3 is TGTGCCAGCAGGCCAGGGAGCTTAGGGACTGAAGCTTTCTTT.

This clonotype was counted many times. V is TRBV6-1 and J is TRBJ2-1; D gene ambiguous. CDR3 length: 16 amino acids. The V end lost 2 bases, the J end lost 0 bases, and 11 bases lay between the germline ends. Germline V gene data show CDR1 as MNHNS and CDR2 as SASEGT. The CDR3 region is CASSERPENSYNEQFF. The CDR3, as DNA: TGTGCCAGCAGTGAACGCCCAGAAAACTCCTACAATGAGCAGTTCTTC.